The 26 T cell receptor beta chains below all came from one sample that was sequenced in a study of cytomegalovirus exposure and HLA in healthy donors. With 60 Vbeta and 13 Jbeta primers, the PCR was carried out. Method: immunoSEQ multiplex PCR; TCRdb's copy keeps in-frame clones and lacks some. The repertoire includes approximately 200,000 clones, roughly 80% of them detected once, and 1.5% to 2% sits in the top ten. Sequenced: PBMCs. The receptors were sampled from a woman aged 18 to 35 in good health and CMV-seronegative.

This chain links TRBV7-3 with TRBJ2-5; possibly TRBD2 for D (7 bases). With 1 base removed from V and 0 bases from J, the gap between germline ends came to 18 bases. The length of the CDR3 is 18 residues. Germline V CDR1 and CDR2: SGHTA, FQGTGA. Here the CDR3 DNA reads TGTGCCAGCAGCTTAAGTGGGGGGGCCGCTACGGACCAAGAGACCCAGTACTTC. Amino acids: CASSLSGGAATDQETQYF.

J is TRBJ2-1 and V is TRBV7-2; TRBD2 matches 9 bases. This CDR3 is 16 amino acids long. The V and J ends lost 1 base and 8 bases, in that order; junction bases with no gene match: 9. Germline V gene lookup returns CDR1 SGHTA and CDR2 FQGNSA. The CDR3 nucleotides read TGTGCCAGCAGCTTAGATTTTGGCGGGGGGGTCGATGAGCAGTTCTTC. This gives the protein CASSLDFGGGVDEQFF.

The chain combines TRBV6-4 with TRBJ2-5; TRBD1 matches at 8 bases. The germline V gene encodes CDR1 MRHNA and CDR2 SNTAGT. Germline trimming cut 6 bases from V and 2 bases from J; bases unmatched to any gene: 2. CDR3 size: 13 residues. CDR3 amino acids: CASSRTGQETQYF. Written as DNA, the CDR3 is TGTGCCAGCAGCCGGACAGGGCAAGAGACCCAGTACTTC.

The chain couples TRBV9 to TRBJ1-1; unclear D gene. Trimming left V 1 base short and J 1 base short, with 5 bases between. The CDR3 is 13 residues long. Germline CDR1 is SGDLS and CDR2 is YYNGEE. The CDR3 sequence is CASSVQENTEAFF. Here the CDR3 DNA reads TGTGCCAGCAGCGTACAGGAGAACACTGAAGCTTTCTTT.

V gene TRBV10-1 combines with J gene TRBJ2-5; 10 bases are shared with TRBD2. V lost 5 bases, J lost 5 bases, and 5 bases stayed unmatched. Germline CDR1 WNHNN, CDR2 SYGVQD (reference sequence). The CDR3 is 14 residues long. The CDR3 protein is CASSSGGALETQYF. In nucleotides, the CDR3 is TGCGCCAGCAGTAGCGGGGGGGCCCTTGAGACCCAGTACTTC.

The rearrangement uses TRBV28 and TRBJ2-7; TRBD1 agrees at 7 bases. V shed 10 bases and J 6 bases; nucleotides not matched to a gene: 9. Germline V gives CDR1 MDHEN, CDR2 SYDVKM. The CDR3 is 12 residues long. Written as DNA, the CDR3 is TGTGCCATCGGCCGACAGGGTGGCGAGCAGTACTTC. It yields the protein CAIGRQGGEQYF. The complete variable domain, with remaining parts taken from reference TRBV28 and TRBJ2-7, reads DVKVTQSSRYLVKRTGEKVFLECVQDMDHENMFWYRQDPGLGLRLIYFSYDVKMKEKGDIPEGYSVSREKKERFSLILESASTNQTSMYLCAIGRQGGEQYFGPGTRLTVT.

The gene calls are TRBV25-1 and TRBJ2-5, with D unresolved. This CDR3 contains 11 residues. CDR1 is MGHDK and CDR2 is SYGVNS in the germline V gene. V lost 5 bases and J 5 bases, leaving 6 bases between the germline ends. The CDR3 is CASSWAETQYF. In DNA form, the CDR3 reads TGTGCCAGCAGTTGGGCCGAGACCCAGTACTTC.

This sequence joins TRBV6-1 and TRBJ1-4; 9 bases map to TRBD1. This CDR3 is 17 amino acids long. Germline CDR1 and CDR2: MNHNS and SASEGT. V gave up 0 bases and J gave up 3 bases; unmatched junction bases: 5. CDR3 bases: TGTGCCAGCAGTGAAGCTCTTGGACAGGGGTCTAATGAAAAACTGTTTTTT. Residues: CASSEALGQGSNEKLFF.

This clone has a single count. The chain employs TRBV18 and TRBJ1-2; no clear D. This CDR3 comprises 14 residues. The V end lost 2 bases, the J end lost 2 bases, and 9 bases lay between the germline ends. The germline gives CDR1 KGHSH, CDR2 LQKENI. The CDR3 protein is CASSPGESNYGYTF. CDR3 nucleotide sequence: TGTGCCAGCTCACCAGGGGAGTCCAACTATGGCTACACCTTC.

A single count supports this clone. The V and J genes are TRBV30 and TRBJ2-7; 9 positions agree with TRBD2. V was clipped by 1 base and J by 4 bases; unmatched bases: 2. Germline V gene sequence: CDR1 GTSNPN, CDR2 SVGIG (reference sequence). The CDR3 sequence is 13 residues long. CDR3 amino acids: CAWSGSGRYEQYF. The CDR3 nucleotides are TGTGCCTGGAGTGGTAGCGGGAGATACGAGCAGTACTTC.

This clone was observed a few times. The rearrangement links TRBV5-1 to TRBJ1-2, with D perhaps matching TRBD1 (5 bases). This CDR3 contains 18 residues. Trimming cost V 0 bases and J 2 bases, with 20 bases left between them. The germline V gene has CDR1 SGHRS and CDR2 YFSETQ. The CDR3 protein is CASSLVPLTARGNYGYTF. The CDR3 nucleotides are TGCGCCAGCAGCTTGGTCCCCTTGACAGCCCGGGGGAACTATGGCTACACCTTC.

The table lists this clone with a few counts. The V gene is TRBV6-1, the J gene TRBJ1-2, with TRBD1 matching 7 bases. The CDR3 sequence is 14 residues long. Germline CDR1 reads MNHNS; CDR2 reads SASEGT. V shed 5 bases and J 1 base; nucleotides not matched to a gene: 4. CDR3 DNA: TGTGCCAGCAGTCCGGGACAGAGTAACTATGGCTACACCTTC. Its translation: CASSPGQSNYGYTF.

The chain employs TRBV27 and TRBJ2-3, with 12 bases that match TRBD2. Trimming at V came to 4 bases and at J to 10 bases, leaving 9 bases not matched to a gene. In germline, CDR1 is MNHEY, CDR2 SMNVEV (reference sequence). The CDR3 is made up of 15 amino acids. This CDR3 is CASSSSGGAGEAQYF. In nucleotides, the CDR3 is TGTGCCAGCAGTTCTAGCGGGGGGGCCGGGGAGGCGCAGTATTTT.

This chain joins TRBV20-1 and TRBJ2-1; TRBD1 might be the D (5 bases). Deletions cut 6 bases from V and 7 bases from J, with 10 bases between. The CDR3 spans 11 residues. Germline CDR1 is DFQATT and CDR2 is SNEGSKA (reference sequence). The CDR3 here is CSARAGNEQFF. CDR3 DNA: TGCAGTGCCCGGGCAGGGAATGAGCAGTTCTTC.

J is TRBJ1-2 and V is TRBV5-1; 8 bases fit TRBD1. With V trimmed by 2 bases and J by 7 bases, 7 bases remained unmatched. Looked up from germline, CDR1 is SGHRS and CDR2 is YFSETQ. The CDR3 length is 14 residues. Here the CDR3 reads CASSFWQGAGGYTF. The CDR3 bases are TGCGCCAGCAGCTTCTGGCAGGGGGCGGGTGGCTACACCTTC.

This chain links TRBV27 with TRBJ2-1; 9 bases are shared with TRBD2. The V gene's germline CDR1 is MNHEY and CDR2 SMNVEV (reference sequence). The CDR3 loop spans 16 amino acids. Trimming took 5 bases from V and 4 from J; bases not matched to a gene: 9. The CDR3 is CASSAYSGGQYNEQFF. For the CDR3, the DNA is TGTGCCAGCAGTGCCTATAGCGGGGGCCAGTACAATGAGCAGTTCTTC.

There are a few counts of this clone. The chain links TRBV7-2 to TRBJ2-7; no clear D gene. The CDR3 has 14 amino acids. With 1 base removed from V and 0 bases from J, the gap between germline ends came to 7 bases. Germline CDR1 is SGHTA and CDR2 is FQGNSA. The CDR3 is CASSLVADSYEQYF. The CDR3 nucleotides are TGTGCCAGCAGCTTAGTCGCGGACTCCTACGAGCAGTACTTC.

This clone was counted only a few times. The rearrangement links TRBV6-6 to TRBJ1-1, with a tentative D call TRBD1 (6 bases). The CDR3 has 16 amino acids. V was clipped by 5 bases and J by 0 bases, with 16 bases between them. CDR1 MNHNY and CDR2 SVGAGI come from the germline V gene (reference sequence). The CDR3 sequence is CASSPSKGGMNTEAFF. CDR3 bases: TGTGCCAGCAGTCCTTCCAAGGGGGGGATGAACACTGAAGCTTTCTTT.

This clone has just a few counts. The chain carries TRBV6-5 and TRBJ1-2; 7 bases fit TRBD1. J gave up 2 bases and V 5 bases, and 8 bases lay outside the gene matches. Looked up from germline, CDR1 is MNHEY and CDR2 is SVGAGI. The CDR3 is 15 amino acids. The CDR3 nucleotides are TGTGCCAGCAGTAGGGGGACAGTTTCCAACTATGGCTACACCTTC. Protein product: CASSRGTVSNYGYTF.

The chain uses TRBV9 and TRBJ2-7; 7 bases fit TRBD1. V dropped 4 bases and J dropped 4; count of bases not matched to a gene: 8. The CDR3 covers 14 residues. Germline values: CDR1 SGDLS, CDR2 YYNGEE. CDR3 region: CASSPPGTEYEQYF. For the CDR3, the DNA is TGTGCCAGCAGCCCACCCGGGACAGAATACGAGCAGTACTTC.

This chain connects TRBV28 to TRBJ1-1; D remains unclear. Germline CDR1 reads MDHEN; CDR2 reads SYDVKM. Trimming pared 2 bases from V and 4 bases from J, leaving 8 bases between. The length of the CDR3 is 13 residues. CDR3 coding DNA: TGTGCCAGCAGTTTAGTATGGGCCACTGAAGCTTTCTTT. Its translation: CASSLVWATEAFF. Full variable domain (remainder filled in from reference TRBV28 and TRBJ1-1): DVKVTQSSRYLVKRTGEKVFLECVQDMDHENMFWYRQDPGLGLRLIYFSYDVKMKEKGDIPEGYSVSREKKERFSLILESASTNQTSMYLCASSLVWATEAFFGQGTRLTVV.

This rearrangement joins TRBV5-1 to TRBJ2-5, with 7 bases identical to TRBD2. V dropped 5 bases and J dropped 5; count of bases not matched to a gene: 15. The CDR3 is 16 amino acids. Germline CDR1 is SGHRS and CDR2 is YFSETQ. CDR3 in DNA: TGCGCCAGCAGTCCAAGACAAGGGGACGGGGGGGAGACCCAGTACTTC. It translates to CASSPRQGDGGETQYF.

In its sample, this clone was seen a few times. V is TRBV5-1 and J is TRBJ1-3; D call uncertain. Germline CDR1 and CDR2: SGHRS and YFSETQ. This CDR3 comprises 17 residues. V dropped 4 bases and J dropped 4 bases, with 21 bases sitting between them. The CDR3 sequence: CASSAGRTQAGGNTIYF. In nucleotides, the CDR3 is TGCGCCAGCAGCGCAGGACGGACTCAGGCTGGGGGAAACACCATATATTTT.

Concerning this clone: This sample also contains other DNA sequences that code for the same CDR3. The chain recombines TRBV9 with TRBJ2-3; D call uncertain. Germline lookup yields CDR1 SGDLS and CDR2 YYNGEE. This CDR3 spans 14 amino acids. The ends were cut back, 0 bases at V and 0 bases at J, with 5 bases in the middle. The DNA for the CDR3 is TGTGCCAGCAGCGTAGGTACTAGCACAGATACGCAGTATTTT. It yields the protein CASSVGTSTDTQYF.

V and J are TRBV5-6 and TRBJ2-4, with TRBD2 matching over 16 bases. CDR3 size: 19 residues. Germline lookup yields CDR1 SGHDT and CDR2 YYEEEE. V was clipped by 4 bases and J by 1 base; unmatched bases: 8. CDR3 sequence reads: CASSPGTSGGAGAKNIQYF. CDR3 bases: TGTGCCAGCAGCCCCGGGACTAGCGGGGGGGCAGGGGCCAAAAACATTCAGTACTTC.

This clone was observed a single time. V is TRBV13 and J is TRBJ2-1, with 8 bases identical to TRBD2. With V trimmed by 6 bases and J by 2 bases, 9 bases remained unmatched. CDR3 length: 16 residues. The germline CDR1 and CDR2 sequences are PRHDT and FYEKMQ (reference sequence). CDR3 DNA: TGTGCCAGCAGTCGGCTGACTAGCGATGCCTACAATGAGCAGTTCTTC. It yields the protein CASSRLTSDAYNEQFF.